Below, one TCR beta chain is given with its context. This clonotype was seen only a few times. Its antigen has not been determined. Base qualities were left out, and no much larger clone turns up one base away. This record comes from a study of T cells after yellow fever vaccination (dated by TCRdb to the late 2010s). Context from the whole study: The SMART-Seq v4 Ultra Low Input RNA kit was used to prepare libraries from fractions with low cell numbers. To follow T-cell clones before and after primary and booster YFV17D yellow fever vaccination, bulk TCR alpha and beta repertoires were sequenced over time. Two healthy male donors, one aged 18 to 30 and one aged 30 to 40 years, were included in the cohort. Blood was drawn at multiple timepoints before and after primary and secondary immunization, with bulk PBMC replicates and cell subsets isolated. Study-wide conclusions, independent of this receptor: A small fraction of clonotypes appeared in both the CD4 and CD8 compartments, likely as a result of convergent recombination. Compared with the primary T-cell response, the secondary T-cell response was weaker but faster, peaking on day 5 rather than day 15. FACS-sorted repertoires could contain abundant contaminating clonotypes from the bulk population, so computational filtering was required. Most clones expanded after primary vaccination were re-detected after the booster (approximately 95% of CD4 and more than 70% of CD8), suggesting broad memory maintenance. Only two donors were included in the study, so the extent to which the findings can be generalized is limited.

The CDR3 runs 14 amino acids, cysteine and phenylalanine included. The kept DNA is CDR3 alone, 42 bases in frame from the first base. Sequences MDHEN (CDR1) and SYDVKM (CDR2) are obtained from the germline V gene. Trimming removed 3 bases from V and 0 bases from J, leaving 6 bases between the germline ends. TCR cDNA was synthesized by 5'RACE template switching, which introduced a universal primer site and unique molecular identifiers. Priming for cDNA synthesis came from both the TCR alpha and TCR beta constant segments. Library amplification involved two PCR steps, and the second step added sample barcodes and sequencing adapters. Sequencing of libraries was done on Illumina HiSeq 2500 (2x100 bp) or NovaSeq (2x150 bp). Per the authors' processing: MIGEC was used to demultiplex reads and collapse the reads into UMI consensus sequences, and MiXCR was used for V(D)J alignment. Using edgeR on replicate PBMC samples, clonotypes were called vaccine-responding if FDR was below 0.01 and the log2 fold change was above 5 up to day 15. Each bulk clonotype received a CD4 or CD8 identity based on whether the sequenced CD4 or CD8 repertoire contained that clonotype at higher abundance. The public reads were quality trimmed at Q25 with fastp and then assembled into clones with MiXCR by TCRdb, keeping productive beta chains. Records with the same CDR3 protein are collapsed into one entry carrying the most frequent genes and DNA. TCRdb, not the original authors, processed these V and J calls. In all, the sample holds around 600,000 distinct CDR3 sequences, and about 12% of those were seen once. Approximately 15% of the sample rests with the top ten.

The intended sense of this specimen's treatment or condition label: live attenuated yellow fever vaccine strain. At each blood-draw timepoint, two biological replicates of bulk PBMCs were collected. A standard Ficoll-Paque protocol was used to isolate PBMCs from peripheral blood. TriZol was used to extract RNA from bulk PBMCs, from CD4 and CD8 fractions, and from dextramer-positive and dextramer-negative fractions. The sequenced sample was PBMCs, obtained on the day of the yellow fever booster vaccination. The TCR sequence derives from a man younger than 40 who received the YFV17D yellow fever vaccine. The sequence joins TRBV28 to TRBJ1-5; the D gene cannot be resolved reliably. The sequenced DNA is TGTGCCAGCAGTTTTCAATATAGCAATCAGCCCCAGCATTTT. This is translated as CASSFQYSNQPQHF.